This entry describes one T cell receptor beta chain. What this receptor recognizes is not known. The CDR3 does not end in the conserved phenylalanine or tryptophan, so this is likely a read error. The CDR3 is 18 amino acids in total, end residues counted. Left in the record is the CDR3 DNA by itself, 54 bases read in frame from the first base. CDR1 and CDR2 (MGHDK, SYGVNS) derive from the germline V gene. Deletion took 6 bases off V and 4 bases off J, with a span of 25 bases between the germline ends. This sample stems from a study of T-cell reconstitution after alpha-beta-depleted transplantation in children (TCRdb year 2016). Background for the entire study: Using TCR repertoire profiling, the study followed T-cell immune reconstitution in a quantitative way in children after TCRalphabeta/CD19-depleted allogeneic hematopoietic cell transplantation.

According to the study, the label for this sample's treatment or condition signals: allogeneic hematopoietic cell transplantation with graft depleted of TCRalphabeta T cells and CD19 B cells. Transplant recipients were children who received TCRalphabeta/CD19-depleted allogeneic hematopoietic cell grafts. The full study reports these points: The high TCRbeta diversity at day 60 in some patients was ascribed to recipient T cells and intrathymic progenitors that had survived conditioning. Over the following months the frequencies of hyperexpanded clones went down, and after one year T-cell counts and TCRbeta diversity were mostly credited to newly produced T cells. The apparently early recovery of alphabetaT-cell counts about two months after transplant reportedly depended on only several hundred rapidly expanded clones that came from non-depleted graft cells.

Libraries were made using PCR. This sample was sequenced with an Illumina HiSeq 2500. To normalize quantification of the TCRbeta repertoire, the TCR libraries were built with molecular barcoding that relied on unique molecular identifiers. TCRdb reprocessed the public reads (quality trimming at Q25 with fastp, clone calling with MiXCR) and kept in-frame beta chains. Every CDR3 protein is listed once, alongside the most common genes and DNA of its rows. The table for this sample lists around 960,000 distinct CDR3 sequences; about 29% of them were counted only once. Under 30% of the sample goes to the ten largest clones.

Source: PBMCs, mostly from graft donor cells, taken 360 days after TCRalphabeta/CD19-depleted stem cell transplant. The sequence is built from TRBV25-1 and TRBJ2-1; a tentative D match to TRBD1 spans 7 bases. The sequence was obtained from a boy in the first two years of life who had a stem cell transplant for SCID, so the T cells may come from the graft donor. The nucleotide sequence reads as follows: TGTGCCAGCAGCGCGGCTCTGGGATCAGGGGGGCGTTACAATGAGCAGTTCTCC. Its protein is CASSAALGSGGRYNEQFS.